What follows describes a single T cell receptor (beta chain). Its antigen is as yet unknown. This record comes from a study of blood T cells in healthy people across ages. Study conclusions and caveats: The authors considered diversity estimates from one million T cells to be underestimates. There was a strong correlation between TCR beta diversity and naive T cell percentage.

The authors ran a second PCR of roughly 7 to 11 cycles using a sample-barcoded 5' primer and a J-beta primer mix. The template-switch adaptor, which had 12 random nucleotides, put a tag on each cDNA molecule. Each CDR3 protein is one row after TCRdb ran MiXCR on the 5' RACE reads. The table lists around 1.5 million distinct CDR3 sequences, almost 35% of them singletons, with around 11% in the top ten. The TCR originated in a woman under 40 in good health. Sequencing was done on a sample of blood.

The CDR3 region is CASSHVISFGGLATEAFF. The CDR3 bases are TGCGCCAGCAGCCACGTAATTTCCTTCGGGGGGCTAGCCACTGAAGCTTTCTTT. The chain combines TRBV4-1 with TRBJ1-1; tentatively, D is TRBD1 (6 bases). Germline V gene lookup returns CDR1 MGHRA and CDR2 YSYEKL. This CDR3 has 18 amino acids. V lost 3 bases, J lost 4 bases, and 24 bases lay in between.